Listed below are T cell receptor beta chains from one sample, sequenced in a study of cytomegalovirus exposure and HLA in healthy donors. Generated by immunoSEQ multiplex PCR, the TCRdb table keeps only in-frame clones and is missing some. This table holds approximately 210,000 clones, 70% to 80% found once. What was sequenced was PBMCs. The receptors here all came from a male donor in good health and CMV-seropositive. Each CDR3 is given with its conserved first and last residue. D genes are given only for firm matches. Rows give clone size only sometimes, using once, few, many, or a class for an expanded clone.

CDR3: CASSVAEGTQYF; DNA: TGTGCCAGCAGCGTAGCGGAGGGTACGCAGTATTTT; V: TRBV9; size: -; J: TRBJ2-3; D: -
CDR3: CASSPFGAIANTGELFF; DNA: TGTGCCAGCTCACCATTTGGGGCCATCGCAAACACCGGGGAGCTGTTTTTT; V: TRBV18; size: -; J: TRBJ2-2; D: -
CDR3: CASRPRGLEAFF; DNA: TGTGCCAGCAGACCTCGGGGTCTTGAAGCTTTCTTT; V: TRBV28; size: -; J: TRBJ1-1; D: -
CDR3: CSVEEGQYTEAFF; DNA: TGCAGCGTTGAAGAGGGACAGTACACTGAAGCTTTCTTT; V: TRBV29-1; size: -; J: TRBJ1-1; D: TRBD1
CDR3: CASSPRVESTEAFF; DNA: TGTGCCAGCTCACCCAGGGTTGAGAGCACTGAAGCTTTCTTT; V: TRBV18; size: -; J: TRBJ1-1; D: -
CDR3: CASRGGSGDQPQHF; DNA: TGTGCCAGCAGGGGCGGATCAGGGGACCAGCCCCAGCATTTT; V: TRBV2; size: -; J: TRBJ1-5; D: -
CDR3: CASSLAVTGGPDTGELFF; DNA: TGTGCCAGCAGCTTAGCAGTAACAGGGGGGCCGGACACCGGGGAGCTGTTTTTT; V: TRBV7-2; size: -; J: TRBJ2-2; D: TRBD1
CDR3: CASSLRTDIYGYTF; DNA: TGTGCCAGCAGCTTGCGGACAGACATCTATGGCTACACCTTC; V: TRBV7-2; size: -; J: TRBJ1-2; D: -
CDR3: CASIGGNTEAFF; DNA: TGTGCCAGCATCGGGGGAAACACTGAAGCTTTCTTT; V: TRBV2; size: few; J: TRBJ1-1; D: -
CDR3: CASSRDRGNGYTF; DNA: TGTGCCAGCAGTAGGGACAGGGGGAATGGCTACACCTTC; V: TRBV6-5; size: few; J: TRBJ1-2; D: TRBD1
CDR3: CASSWRFGTGSYGYTF; DNA: TGTGCCAGCAGTTGGAGGTTCGGGACAGGGTCATATGGCTACACCTTC; V: TRBV27; size: -; J: TRBJ1-2; D: TRBD1
CDR3: CASSLALRGPPYEQYF; DNA: TGTGCCAGCAGCTTAGCGCTCAGGGGGCCCCCCTACGAGCAGTACTTC; V: TRBV7-2; size: -; J: TRBJ2-7; D: TRBD1
CDR3: CASSGPFTDTQYF; DNA: TGTGCCAGCAGTGGTCCCTTTACAGATACGCAGTATTTT; V: TRBV2; size: -; J: TRBJ2-3; D: -
CDR3: CASSLGTGGVANYGYTF; DNA: TGCGCCAGCAGCCTCGGGACAGGGGGGGTAGCTAACTATGGCTACACCTTC; V: TRBV4-3; size: -; J: TRBJ1-2; D: TRBD1
CDR3: CASSYPEESGIRNEQFF; DNA: TGTGCCAGCAGTTACCCCGAGGAGAGTGGTATTAGGAATGAGCAGTTCTTC; V: TRBV6-8; size: -; J: TRBJ2-1; D: -
CDR3: CASSTGGSGNTIYF; DNA: TGTGCCAGCAGCACTGGCGGCTCTGGAAACACCATATATTTT; V: TRBV11-3; size: -; J: TRBJ1-3; D: -
CDR3: CASSDSSVGELFF; DNA: TGTGCCAGCAGTGACTCGTCGGTTGGGGAGCTGTTTTTT; V: TRBV6-4; size: once; J: TRBJ2-2; D: -
CDR3: CASTLAGKYYNEQFF; DNA: TGTGCCAGCACCTTAGCGGGAAAATACTACAATGAGCAGTTCTTC; V: TRBV27; size: -; J: TRBJ2-1; D: TRBD2
CDR3: CASSQPPSGGEQFF; DNA: TGCGCCAGCAGCCAACCTCCTAGCGGGGGGGAGCAGTTCTTC; V: TRBV4-3; size: -; J: TRBJ2-1; D: TRBD2
CDR3: CASSVGGNYEQYF; DNA: TGTGCCAGCAGTGTCGGCGGGAACTACGAGCAGTACTTC; V: TRBV2; size: -; J: TRBJ2-7; D: -
CDR3: CASSRIGGDTEAFF; DNA: TGTGCCAGCAGCCGAATAGGGGGAGACACTGAAGCTTTCTTT; V: TRBV7-3; size: -; J: TRBJ1-1; D: -
CDR3: CASSLQGLEQYF; DNA: TGTGCCAGCAGCTTACAGGGTCTCGAGCAGTACTTC; V: TRBV7-9; size: -; J: TRBJ2-7; D: -
CDR3: CASSLGVAETGELFF; DNA: TGTGCCAGCAGTTTGGGGGTAGCGGAGACCGGGGAGCTGTTTTTT; V: TRBV6-1; size: -; J: TRBJ2-2; D: -
CDR3: CASSLIMSGGGETQYF; DNA: TGTGCCAGCAGCTTGATTATGTCAGGGGGCGGGGAGACCCAGTACTTC; V: TRBV5-6; size: -; J: TRBJ2-5; D: TRBD1
CDR3: CAYGGRDQETQYF; DNA: TGTGCCTATGGAGGGCGGGACCAAGAGACCCAGTACTTC; V: TRBV10-3; size: -; J: TRBJ2-5; D: -
CDR3: CASSSGHLQETQYF; DNA: TGTGCCAGCAGTTCCGGACACCTCCAAGAGACCCAGTACTTC; V: TRBV6-5; size: -; J: TRBJ2-5; D: -
CDR3: CASSSQHPWGYTF; DNA: TGTGCCAGCAGCTCACAACACCCATGGGGCTACACCTTC; V: TRBV7-8; size: -; J: TRBJ1-2; D: -
CDR3: CAGAGTNDVAKNIQYF; DNA: TGTGCAGGGGCCGGGACTAATGATGTAGCCAAAAACATTCAGTACTTC; V: TRBV12-2; size: -; J: TRBJ2-4; D: -
CDR3: CASSFAGGGYTF; DNA: TGTGCCAGCAGTTTTGCGGGGGGAGGCTACACCTTC; V: TRBV27; size: -; J: TRBJ1-2; D: -
CDR3: CASSQIIRDSYNSPLHF; DNA: TGTGCCAGCAGCCAGATTATCCGGGACTCCTATAATTCACCCCTCCACTTT; V: TRBV4-2; size: -; J: TRBJ1-6; D: -
CDR3: CASRPAAGNTIYF; DNA: TGTGCCAGCCGGCCAGCGGCTGGAAACACCATATATTTT; V: TRBV7-7; size: -; J: TRBJ1-3; D: -
CDR3: CASSSSGGQGPFHEQYF; DNA: TGTGCCAGCAGCTCCAGCGGGGGGCAGGGGCCTTTCCACGAGCAGTACTTC; V: TRBV7-9; size: -; J: TRBJ2-7; D: TRBD2
CDR3: CASSSSGTGGLLTSRDTQYF; DNA: TGTGCCAGCAGCTCCTCCGGGACAGGGGGCTTGTTGACATCCCGGGATACGCAGTATTTT; V: TRBV7-3; size: -; J: TRBJ2-3; D: TRBD1
CDR3: CASSPPGQANEKLFF; DNA: TGTGCCAGCAGCCCCCCGGGACAGGCTAATGAAAAACTGTTTTTT; V: TRBV4-2; size: -; J: TRBJ1-4; D: TRBD1
CDR3: CASSVDTPQVGGVYGYTF; DNA: TGTGCCAGCAGCGTAGATACCCCTCAGGTGGGGGGGGTCTATGGCTACACCTTC; V: TRBV9; size: -; J: TRBJ1-2; D: -
CDR3: CASSYQGNIYEQYF; DNA: TGTGCCAGCAGCTACCAGGGGAATATTTACGAGCAGTACTTC; V: TRBV6-5; size: -; J: TRBJ2-7; D: -
CDR3: CASIGEGGTGELFF; DNA: TGCGCCAGCATCGGGGAAGGCGGCACCGGGGAGCTGTTTTTT; V: TRBV5-1; size: -; J: TRBJ2-2; D: -
CDR3: CATFGGWYNEAFF; DNA: TGTGCCACCTTCGGAGGGTGGTACAATGAAGCTTTCTTT; V: TRBV28; size: -; J: TRBJ1-1; D: -
CDR3: CASSTRLAGGPTDTQYF; DNA: TGTGCCAGTAGTACACGACTAGCGGGAGGGCCTACAGATACGCAGTATTTT; V: TRBV19; size: few; J: TRBJ2-3; D: TRBD2
CDR3: CASSLMVATTGELFF; DNA: TGTGCCAGCAGCTTAATGGTAGCTACCACCGGGGAGCTGTTTTTT; V: TRBV7-3; size: -; J: TRBJ2-2; D: -
CDR3: CASSVAGGTGELFF; DNA: TGTGCCAGCAGCGTCGCCGGGGGCACCGGGGAGCTGTTTTTT; V: TRBV5-4; size: -; J: TRBJ2-2; D: -
CDR3: CASSLQIGTYNEQFF; DNA: TGTGCCAGCAGCCTACAAATCGGGACTTACAATGAGCAGTTCTTC; V: TRBV7-6; size: few; J: TRBJ2-1; D: -
CDR3: CASSFSSGVQETQYF; DNA: TGCGCCAGCAGCTTTTCTAGCGGGGTTCAAGAGACCCAGTACTTC; V: TRBV5-1; size: -; J: TRBJ2-5; D: TRBD2
CDR3: CASSRDRERAGELFF; DNA: TGTGCCAGCAGTCGAGACAGGGAGAGGGCCGGGGAGCTGTTTTTT; V: TRBV5-4; size: few; J: TRBJ2-2; D: TRBD1
CDR3: CASSAGTRREETQYF; DNA: TGCGCCAGCAGCGCCGGGACTAGGAGGGAAGAGACCCAGTACTTC; V: TRBV5-1; size: -; J: TRBJ2-5; D: TRBD2
CDR3: CASRANPGLATNEQFF; DNA: TGTGCCAGCAGGGCGAATCCGGGACTAGCTACTAATGAGCAGTTCTTC; V: TRBV27; size: -; J: TRBJ2-1; D: TRBD2
CDR3: CASSPTSGVSGELFF; DNA: TGTGCCAGCAGCCCGACGTCAGGGGTATCCGGGGAGCTGTTTTTT; V: TRBV5-6; size: few; J: TRBJ2-2; D: -
CDR3: CATKEQGGTEAFF; DNA: TGTGCCACCAAAGAACAGGGGGGCACTGAAGCTTTCTTT; V: TRBV19; size: -; J: TRBJ1-1; D: TRBD1
CDR3: CASSSIAGGNTGELFF; DNA: TGTGCCAGCAGCTCGATAGCGGGGGGGAACACCGGGGAGCTGTTTTTT; V: TRBV5-4; size: -; J: TRBJ2-2; D: TRBD2
CDR3: CASSISRGAVNTGELFF; DNA: TGTGCCAGTAGTATTTCTCGGGGGGCCGTGAACACCGGGGAGCTGTTTTTT; V: TRBV19; size: -; J: TRBJ2-2; D: -
CDR3: CASSFTTVGGTEAFF; DNA: TGTGCCAGCAGCTTCACAACCGTGGGGGGCACTGAAGCTTTCTTT; V: TRBV7-8; size: -; J: TRBJ1-1; D: -
CDR3: CASSQAPTSEGEQYF; DNA: TGCGCCAGCAGCCAAGCCCCTACTAGCGAAGGGGAGCAGTACTTC; V: TRBV4-1; size: -; J: TRBJ2-7; D: TRBD2
CDR3: CASSFEGFYEQYF; DNA: TGTGCCAGCAGCTTCGAGGGTTTCTACGAGCAGTACTTC; V: TRBV7-2; size: -; J: TRBJ2-7; D: -
CDR3: CASSLAGGGTEAFF; DNA: TGTGCCAGCAGCTTAGCCGGGGGTGGCACTGAAGCTTTCTTT; V: TRBV7-3; size: -; J: TRBJ1-1; D: -
CDR3: CASSLTLAETPLLF; DNA: TGTGCCAGCAGCTTAACTCTAGCGGAGACCCCTCTTTTGTTC; V: TRBV7-9; size: -; J: TRBJ2-7; D: TRBD2
CDR3: CASSPGSMNTEAFF; DNA: TGTGCCAGCAGCCCCGGGTCGATGAACACTGAAGCTTTCTTT; V: TRBV7-3; size: -; J: TRBJ1-1; D: -
CDR3: CASSQAPRGQANTEAFF; DNA: TGCGCCAGCAGCCAAGCCCCCCGCGGACAAGCGAACACTGAAGCTTTCTTT; V: TRBV4-1; size: -; J: TRBJ1-1; D: -
CDR3: CASSELLAVNEQFF; DNA: TGTGCCAGCAGTGAACTGCTAGCGGTCAATGAGCAGTTCTTC; V: TRBV6-1; size: -; J: TRBJ2-1; D: TRBD2
CDR3: CASSYGGGARAYEQYF; DNA: TGTGCCAGCAGTTACGGCGGGGGGGCTAGGGCCTACGAGCAGTACTTC; V: TRBV6-5; size: -; J: TRBJ2-7; D: TRBD2
CDR3: CASSLTPGGTYEQYF; DNA: TGTGCCAGCAGCTTAACCCCTGGCGGGACCTACGAGCAGTACTTC; V: TRBV7-3; size: -; J: TRBJ2-7; D: -